In its sample, the clone carrying this TCR beta chain was seen once. Its cognate antigen is unknown. TCRB transcripts that were expressed got sequenced, as all of the isolated RNA had been reverse transcribed. Sequenced by immunoSEQ multiplex PCR; TCRdb stores in-frame clones only, minus some. This table has over 90,000 clones, under 30% appearing once. This specimen comes from a study of beta chain features in type 1 diabetes. Sorted populations all had greater than 95% purity. V was trimmed by 0 bases and J by 11 bases, leaving 17 bases between them. Germline V gives CDR1 SGHTA, CDR2 FQGTGA. The CDR3 is 16 residues long. Broader study findings: In all four CD4+ subsets, TCRB CDR3 length was significantly, moderately reduced in type 1 diabetes. Cells with high TCR expression could be over-represented when cDNA is sequenced.

Sequenced sample: central memory CD4+ T cells from blood. The TCR originated in a woman in her late teens or twenties with type 1 diabetes. The chain employs TRBV7-3 and TRBJ1-6, with D tentatively TRBD1 (6 bases). CDR3 coding DNA: TGTGCCAGCAGCTTAACGTCGCAGGGGCGTTATGCACCCCTCCACTTT. Translating gives CASSLTSQGRYAPLHF.